The subject of this entry is one TCR beta chain. Its target is unknown. One end of the junction is discordant with germline, which a read error may explain. This sample is part of a study of prognosis after radiotherapy for stage I lung cancer. Study context: Median age was about 78 years (about 53 to 85) among around 13 men and roughly 6 women. Study-wide results and limits: Patients' TRBV and TRBJ gene usage reportedly differed by presence or absence of metastases. Before stereotactic body radiation therapy the median unique TCR clone count was approximately 10,000, and afterwards it fell to almost 7,000.

This CDR3 has 18 amino acids. Germline CDR1 reads KGHSH; CDR2 reads LQKENI. On two occasions, one at each of two time points, 5.5 to 7 milliliters of peripheral blood were drawn. Genomic DNA provided the template from which TCR beta CDR3 was amplified by two-round multiplex PCR. First-round PCR used primers specific to each TRBV and TRBJ gene. MiXCR, run by TCRdb on the multiplex PCR reads, gives a single entry per CDR3 protein. Of around 12,000 distinct CDR3 sequences in the sample, 43% were seen once. The source of this sequence is a donor of 50 years or more with non-small cell lung cancer. This material consisted of PBMCs, taken before or after stereotactic body radiation therapy (not recorded which). The V gene is TRBV18, the J gene TRBJ2-6; unclear D gene. The CDR3, as DNA: TGTGCCAACTCACCAGTGGGCTATCAAGGGTCTGTGGCCAACGTCCTGACTTTC. It encodes CANSPVGYQGSVANVLTF.